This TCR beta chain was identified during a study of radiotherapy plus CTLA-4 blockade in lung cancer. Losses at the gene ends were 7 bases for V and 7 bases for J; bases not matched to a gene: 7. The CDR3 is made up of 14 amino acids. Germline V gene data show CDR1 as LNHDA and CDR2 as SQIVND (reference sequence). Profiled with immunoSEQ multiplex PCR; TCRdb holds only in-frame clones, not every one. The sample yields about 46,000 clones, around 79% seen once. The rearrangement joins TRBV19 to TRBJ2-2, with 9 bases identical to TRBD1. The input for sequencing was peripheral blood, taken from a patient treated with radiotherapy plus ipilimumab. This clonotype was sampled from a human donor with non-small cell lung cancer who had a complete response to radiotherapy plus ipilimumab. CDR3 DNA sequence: TGTGCCAGTACCGGGACAGGGTTTAACGGGGAGCTGTTTTTT. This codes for CASTGTGFNGELFF.